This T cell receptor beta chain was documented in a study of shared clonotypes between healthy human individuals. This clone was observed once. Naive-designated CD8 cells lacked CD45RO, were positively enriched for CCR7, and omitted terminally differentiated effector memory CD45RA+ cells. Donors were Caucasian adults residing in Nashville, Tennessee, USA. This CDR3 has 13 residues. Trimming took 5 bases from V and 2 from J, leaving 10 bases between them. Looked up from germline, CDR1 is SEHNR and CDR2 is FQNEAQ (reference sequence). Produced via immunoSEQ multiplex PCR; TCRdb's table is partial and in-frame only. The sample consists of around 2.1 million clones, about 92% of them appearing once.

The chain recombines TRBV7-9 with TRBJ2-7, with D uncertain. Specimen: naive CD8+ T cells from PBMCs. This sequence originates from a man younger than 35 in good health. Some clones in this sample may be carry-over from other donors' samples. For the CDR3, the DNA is TGTGCCAGCAGCCTTAAGGCGACCTACGAGCAGTACTTC. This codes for CASSLKATYEQYF.